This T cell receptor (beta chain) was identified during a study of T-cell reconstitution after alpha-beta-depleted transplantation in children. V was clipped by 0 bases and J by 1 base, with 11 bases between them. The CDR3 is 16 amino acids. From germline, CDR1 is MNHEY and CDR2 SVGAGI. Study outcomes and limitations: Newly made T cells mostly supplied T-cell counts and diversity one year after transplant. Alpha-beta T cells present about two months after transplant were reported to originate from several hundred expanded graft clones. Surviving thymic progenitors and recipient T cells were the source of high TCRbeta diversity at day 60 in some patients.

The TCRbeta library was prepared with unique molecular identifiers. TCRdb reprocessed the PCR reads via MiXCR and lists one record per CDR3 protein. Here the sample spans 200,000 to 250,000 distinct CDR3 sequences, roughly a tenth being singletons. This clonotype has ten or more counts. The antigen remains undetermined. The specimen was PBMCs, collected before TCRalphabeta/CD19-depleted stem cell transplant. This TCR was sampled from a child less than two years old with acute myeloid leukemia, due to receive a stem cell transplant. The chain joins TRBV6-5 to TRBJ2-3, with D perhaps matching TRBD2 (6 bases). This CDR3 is CASSYSAGPGTDTQYF. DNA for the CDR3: TGTGCCAGCAGTTACTCGGCGGGGCCTGGCACAGATACGCAGTATTTT.